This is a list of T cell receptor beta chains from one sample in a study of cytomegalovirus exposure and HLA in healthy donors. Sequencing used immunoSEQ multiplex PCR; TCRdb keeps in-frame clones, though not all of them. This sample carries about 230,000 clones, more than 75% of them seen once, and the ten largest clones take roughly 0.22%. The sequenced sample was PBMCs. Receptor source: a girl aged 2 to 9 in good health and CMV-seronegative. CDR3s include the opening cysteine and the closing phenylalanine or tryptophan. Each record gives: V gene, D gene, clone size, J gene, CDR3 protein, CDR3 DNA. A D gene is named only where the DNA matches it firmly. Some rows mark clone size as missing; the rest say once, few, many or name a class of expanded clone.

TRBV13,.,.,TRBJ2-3,CASSSGLRDTQYF,TGTGCCAGCAGCAGCGGACTTAGAGATACGCAGTATTTT
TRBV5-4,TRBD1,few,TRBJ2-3,CASSSGTGGLNTQYF,TGTGCCAGCAGCTCCGGGACAGGGGGCCTAAATACGCAGTATTTT
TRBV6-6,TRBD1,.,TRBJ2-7,CASSYEAGGGYEQYF,TGTGCCAGCAGTTACGAGGCAGGGGGTGGCTACGAGCAGTACTTC
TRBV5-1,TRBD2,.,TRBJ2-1,CASSSGTKPYNEQFF,TGCGCCAGCAGTTCCGGGACTAAGCCCTACAATGAGCAGTTCTTC
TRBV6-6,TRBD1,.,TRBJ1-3,CASSYSQGGGNTIYF,TGTGCCAGCAGTTACTCACAGGGGGGCGGAAACACCATATATTTT
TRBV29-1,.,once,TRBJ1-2,CSVDGANYGYTF,TGCAGCGTTGACGGAGCTAACTATGGCTACACCTTC
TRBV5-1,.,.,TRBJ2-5,CASSLSGGEETQYF,TGCGCCAGCAGCTTGTCCGGAGGGGAAGAGACCCAGTACTTC
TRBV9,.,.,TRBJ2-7,CASSVAGNFPGDEQYF,TGTGCCAGCAGCGTAGCTGGGAACTTCCCAGGGGACGAGCAGTACTTC
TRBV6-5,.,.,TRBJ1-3,CASSYGSGRGNTIYF,TGTGCCAGCAGTTACGGGTCAGGGCGCGGAAACACCATATATTTT
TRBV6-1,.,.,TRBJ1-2,CASSYSGRYGYTF,TGTGCCAGCAGTTATTCAGGGCGCTATGGCTACACCTTC
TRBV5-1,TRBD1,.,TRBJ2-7,CASSLPGQGNEQYF,TGCGCCAGCAGCTTGCCGGGACAGGGGAACGAGCAGTACTTC
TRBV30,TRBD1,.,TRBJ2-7,CAWSRDSPYEQYF,TGTGCCTGGAGTAGGGACAGCCCCTACGAGCAGTACTTC
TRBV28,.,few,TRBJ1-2,CASSLSGGYGYTF,TGTGCCAGCAGTTTATCGGGGGGCTATGGCTACACCTTC
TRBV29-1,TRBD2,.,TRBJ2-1,CSVAGSLAEFF,TGCAGCGTAGCGGGAAGTCTGGCTGAGTTCTTC
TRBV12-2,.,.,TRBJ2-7,CASRARAGRITTGGSEQYF,TGTGCAAGTCGCGCGCGGGCGGGGAGGATTACAACGGGGGGTAGCGAGCAGTACTTC
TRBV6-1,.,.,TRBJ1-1,CAAGWGMNTEAFF,TGTGCAGCGGGGTGGGGGATGAACACTGAAGCTTTCTTT
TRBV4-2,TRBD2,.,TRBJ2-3,CASSQEWDYLGASTDTQYF,TGTGCCAGCAGCCAAGAATGGGACTACCTTGGGGCTAGCACAGATACGCAGTATTTT
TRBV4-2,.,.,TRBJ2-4,CASSQDGAGRMNIQYF,TGTGCCAGCAGCCAAGATGGGGCAGGGAGGATGAACATTCAGTACTTC
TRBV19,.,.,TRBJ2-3,CASSPDRRARTDTQYF,TGTGCCAGTAGCCCCGACAGGAGAGCGCGCACAGATACGCAGTATTTT
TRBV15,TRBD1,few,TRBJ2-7,CATSRRRDRGYEQYF,TGTGCCACCAGCAGAAGGCGCGACAGGGGGTACGAGCAGTACTTC
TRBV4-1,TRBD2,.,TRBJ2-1,CASSQREDHEQFF,TGCGCCAGCAGCCAGCGGGAGGATCATGAGCAGTTCTTC
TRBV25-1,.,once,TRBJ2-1,CASSDLFWSNEQFF,TGTGCCAGCAGTGATTTATTTTGGAGCAATGAGCAGTTCTTC
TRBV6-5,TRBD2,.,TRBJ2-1,CASSRSGNGYNEQFF,TGTGCCAGCAGCCGGAGCGGGAACGGCTACAATGAGCAGTTCTTC
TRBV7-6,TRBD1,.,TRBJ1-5,CASSPLGGYSNQPQHF,TGTGCCAGCAGTCCCCTAGGGGGCTATAGCAATCAGCCCCAGCATTTT
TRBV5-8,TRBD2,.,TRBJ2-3,CASSFGGGITDTQYF,TGTGCCAGCAGCTTCGGGGGAGGGATCACAGATACGCAGTATTTT
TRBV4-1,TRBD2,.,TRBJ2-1,CASSHVFTSGGSYNEQFF,TGCGCCAGCAGCCACGTCTTCACTAGCGGGGGATCCTACAATGAGCAGTTCTTC
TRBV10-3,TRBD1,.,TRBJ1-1,CAISYRGPNTEAFF,TGTGCCATCAGTTACAGGGGGCCGAACACTGAAGCTTTCTTT
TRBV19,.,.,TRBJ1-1,CASSRDRTVNTEAFF,TGTGCCAGTAGTCGAGACAGAACAGTGAACACTGAAGCTTTCTTT
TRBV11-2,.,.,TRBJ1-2,CASSLVNSYGYTF,TGTGCCAGCAGCTTAGTTAACAGCTATGGCTACACCTTC
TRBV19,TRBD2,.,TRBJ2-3,CASKTSGGAGTDTQYF,TGTGCCAGTAAGACTAGCGGGGGGGCCGGCACAGATACGCAGTATTTT
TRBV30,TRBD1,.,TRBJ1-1,CAWQVGTAGTEAFF,TGTGCCTGGCAAGTCGGGACAGCCGGCACTGAAGCTTTCTTT
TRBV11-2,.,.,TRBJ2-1,CASSLRGDWSYNEQFF,TGTGCCAGCAGCTTAAGAGGGGACTGGTCCTACAATGAGCAGTTCTTC
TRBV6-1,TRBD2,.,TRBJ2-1,CASSTSGGAYNEQFF,TGTGCCAGCAGCACTAGCGGGGGGGCTTACAATGAGCAGTTCTTC
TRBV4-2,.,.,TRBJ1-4,CASSQGQAGANEKLFF,TGTGCCAGCAGCCAAGGCCAGGCGGGGGCTAATGAAAAACTGTTTTTT
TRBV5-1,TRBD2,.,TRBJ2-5,CASSATSGGPKETQYF,TGCGCCAGCAGCGCGACTAGCGGGGGACCCAAAGAGACCCAGTACTTC
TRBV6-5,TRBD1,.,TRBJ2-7,CASRDRGRTYEQYF,TGTGCCAGCCGGGACAGGGGTAGGACCTACGAGCAGTACTTC
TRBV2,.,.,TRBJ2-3,CASRRREWGTDTQYF,TGTGCCAGCAGGAGGAGGGAGTGGGGCACAGATACGCAGTATTTT
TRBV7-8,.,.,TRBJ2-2,CASSLFLRTSSGPGELFF,TGTGCCAGCAGCTTATTCCTCCGGACGAGCTCAGGGCCCGGGGAGCTGTTTTTT
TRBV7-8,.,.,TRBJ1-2,CASSLDRGGRLGYTF,TGTGCCAGCAGCTTAGATCGGGGGGGGAGGCTTGGCTACACCTTC
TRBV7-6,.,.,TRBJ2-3,CASSHQRGAKDTQYF,TGTGCCAGCAGCCACCAACGGGGAGCGAAGGATACGCAGTATTTT
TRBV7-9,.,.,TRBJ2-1,CASSQSPEKNEQFF,TGTGCCAGCAGTCAGTCCCCAGAAAAGAATGAGCAGTTCTTC
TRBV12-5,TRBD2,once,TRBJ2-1,CASLTGKTSGGHNEQFF,TGTGCTAGTCTGACAGGGAAAACTAGCGGGGGGCACAATGAGCAGTTCTTC
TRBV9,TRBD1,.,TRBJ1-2,CASSVAGQSYGYTF,TGTGCCAGCAGCGTAGCGGGACAGAGCTATGGCTACACCTTC
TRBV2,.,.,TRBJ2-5,CASRDTPETQYF,TGTGCCAGCAGGGACACTCCGGAGACCCAGTACTTC
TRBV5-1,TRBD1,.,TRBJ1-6,CASSLYRGQNSPLHF,TGCGCCAGCAGCTTATACAGGGGGCAAAATTCACCCCTCCACTTT
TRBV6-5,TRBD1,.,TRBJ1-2,CASSLRTGRGYTF,TGTGCCAGCAGTCTTAGGACAGGGAGGGGCTACACCTTC
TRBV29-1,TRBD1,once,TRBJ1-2,CSVLVLGRGQGYGYTF,TGCAGCGTTTTGGTGCTTGGAAGAGGACAGGGATACGGCTACACCTTC
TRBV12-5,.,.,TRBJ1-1,CASGLVQWSEAFF,TGTGCTAGTGGTTTGGTACAATGGAGTGAAGCTTTCTTT
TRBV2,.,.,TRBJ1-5,CASSEEWGRQPQHF,TGTGCCAGCAGTGAAGAGTGGGGGCGTCAGCCCCAGCATTTT
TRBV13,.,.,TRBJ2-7,CASSLGRGSSYEQYF,TGTGCCAGCAGCTTAGGTCGGGGGTCCTCCTACGAGCAGTACTTC
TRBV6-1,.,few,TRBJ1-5,CASSGSGARQPQHF,TGTGCCAGCAGTGGTTCAGGGGCGCGGCAGCCCCAGCATTTT
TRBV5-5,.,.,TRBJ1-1,CASSLAVRDTEAFF,TGTGCCAGCAGCTTGGCGGTCAGGGACACTGAAGCTTTCTTT
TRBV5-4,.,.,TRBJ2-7,CASSFTDAYEQYF,TGTGCCAGCAGCTTTACAGATGCCTACGAGCAGTACTTC
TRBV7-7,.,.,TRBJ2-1,CASSFGQGNNEQFF,TGTGCCAGCAGCTTCGGGCAGGGGAATAATGAGCAGTTCTTC
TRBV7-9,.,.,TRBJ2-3,CASSLETSTDTQYF,TGTGCCAGCAGCTTAGAAACTAGCACAGATACGCAGTATTTT